Given below is one TCR beta chain in context. Its antigen is undetermined. For TCR, cDNA came from 5'RACE template switching, which added a universal primer site and UMIs. One entry per CDR3 protein, called by TCRdb with MiXCR from the 5' RACE reads. The sample records 200,000 to 300,000 distinct CDR3 sequences, under 15% being singletons. These data originate in a study of T cells after yellow fever vaccination. Study-wide results and caveats: Relatively few clonotypes were ones that appeared in both CD4 and CD8 compartments. On re-exposure, the response was weaker but peaked faster, at day 5 versus 15. Most primary-vaccination clones reappeared after the booster (less than 98% CD4, 85% to 90% CD8).

This TCR came from a man between 25 and 39 years old who received the YFV17D yellow fever vaccine. The sequencing used CD4+ T cells sorted from PBMCs, collected 45 days after the yellow fever booster vaccination.

The CDR3 loop is CASSFSYNRATDTQYF. The CDR3 DNA reads TGTGCCAGCAGCTTCTCATATAACAGGGCCACAGATACGCAGTATTTT. The chain uses TRBV5-6 and TRBJ2-3, with TRBD1 as a possible D gene (6 bases). This CDR3 region has 16 residues. Germline V CDR1 and CDR2: SGHDT, YYEEEE. V lost 2 bases, J lost 2 bases, and 15 bases lay in between.